Following are 19 T cell receptor beta chains from one sample sequenced in a study of blood T cell repertoires in COVID-19. Data came from immunoSEQ multiplex PCR; TCRdb stores just in-frame clones and leaves some out. The sample shows around 290,000 clones, 75% to 90% of them seen only once. The sequencing input was peripheral blood. These receptors were collected from a woman aged 70-85 years with COVID-19, enrolled during active disease.

Here the CDR3 reads CASSLWESSGNTIYF. CDR3 nucleotides: TGTGCCAGCAGCTTATGGGAGAGCTCTGGAAACACCATATATTTT. V usage is TRBV7-2 and J usage is TRBJ1-3; D gene unclear. Looked up from germline, CDR1 is SGHTA and CDR2 is FQGNSA. CDR3 length: 15 amino acids. The germline V and J ends were trimmed by 2 bases and 0 bases, with 8 bases remaining between them.

This clone was detected a few times. The rearrangement links TRBV6-5 to TRBJ1-2; the match to TRBD1 covers 9 bases. The ends lost 2 bases at V and 10 bases at J; junction bases unmatched: 8. This CDR3 has 14 amino acids. CDR1 and CDR2 (germline): MNHEY, SVGAGI. In DNA, the CDR3 is TGTGCCAGCAGTTACACCGGGACAGGGAACCCCTACACCTTC. This gives the protein CASSYTGTGNPYTF.

J is TRBJ1-2 and V is TRBV7-2, with 9 bases that match TRBD1. The V segment lost 4 bases and the J segment 5 bases; nucleotides outside the gene matches: 8. Germline V gene lookup returns CDR1 SGHTA and CDR2 FQGNSA. The CDR3 covers 15 residues. CDR3 in amino acids: CASSWAQGAPYGYTF. The CDR3 DNA follows: TGTGCCAGCAGCTGGGCACAGGGGGCACCTTATGGCTACACCTTC.

V usage is TRBV28 and J usage is TRBJ1-5; 7 bases are a match to TRBD1. V shed 6 bases, J shed 1 base, and the junction held 15 bases outside the gene matches. Per germline, CDR1 MDHEN and CDR2 SYDVKM. The CDR3 spans 18 residues. The CDR3 nucleotides read TGTGCCAGCAGCCGAGGGGGCTCGGCGTCTGCGAGCAATCAGCCCCAGCATTTT. Its protein is CASSRGGSASASNQPQHF.

V and J are TRBV5-1 and TRBJ2-3; D perhaps matches TRBD1 (7 bases). V gave up 0 bases and J gave up 4 bases, with 15 bases separating them. In germline, CDR1 is SGHRS, CDR2 YFSETQ. The CDR3 totals 16 residues. The CDR3 loop reads CASSLGAGGLSDTQYF. The CDR3 DNA reads TGCGCCAGCAGCTTGGGGGCAGGGGGACTTTCAGATACGCAGTATTTT.

This rearrangement joins TRBV5-1 to TRBJ1-1, with TRBD1 identical over 7 bases. The junction had 7 bases not matched to a gene; V was cut back by 0 bases and J by 5 bases. The length of the CDR3 is 15 residues. Germline V gene data show CDR1 as SGHRS and CDR2 as YFSETQ. The CDR3 sequence: CASSLVSGQNTEAFF. In nucleotides, the CDR3 is TGCGCCAGCAGCTTGGTATCGGGACAGAATACTGAAGCTTTCTTT.

The V and J genes are TRBV19 and TRBJ2-7; TRBD1 is a possible D gene (6 bases). There are 16 residues in the CDR3. Trimming pared 1 base from V and 0 bases from J, leaving 13 bases between. Germline V CDR1 and CDR2: LNHDA, SQIVND (reference sequence). The CDR3 spells CASSIGTDRISYEQYF. The CDR3 nucleotides read TGTGCCAGTAGTATAGGTACGGACAGAATCTCCTACGAGCAGTACTTC.

This clone appeared a few times. V is TRBV3-1 (or the pseudogene TRBV3-2) and J is TRBJ2-7; 8 nucleotides line up with TRBD1. The V segment lost 1 base and the J segment 6 bases; nucleotides outside the gene matches: 5. The CDR3 contains 14 residues. The germline CDR1 and CDR2 sequences are LGHDT and YNNKEL (reference sequence). CDR3 region: CASSQGTGTLEQYF. CDR3 sequence (DNA): TGTGCCAGCAGCCAAGGGACAGGGACCCTCGAGCAGTACTTC.

The count of this clone is one. The J gene is TRBJ1-1, the V gene TRBV2; 7 bases are shared with TRBD1. The V gene's germline CDR1 is SNHLY and CDR2 FYNNEI. The CDR3 length is 14 residues. V trimming: 3 bases; J trimming: 5 bases; junction bases outside the gene matches: 6. CDR3 coding DNA: TGTGCCAGCAGTGACCGGACAGGAACAACTGAAGCTTTCTTT. It translates to CASSDRTGTTEAFF.

The chain combines TRBV19 with TRBJ1-2, with 9 bases identical to TRBD1. V lost 5 bases, J lost 7 bases, and 14 bases stayed unmatched. Germline V lookup: CDR1 LNHDA, CDR2 SQIVND (reference sequence). This CDR3 has 16 amino acids. The CDR3 here is CASSSPRTGERFGYTF. CDR3 DNA: TGTGCCAGTAGTTCTCCCCGGACAGGGGAAAGGTTTGGCTACACCTTC.

The chain combines TRBV28 with TRBJ1-5; possibly TRBD1 for D (5 bases). This CDR3 has 15 residues. Germline V CDR1 and CDR2: MDHEN, SYDVKM. V dropped 7 bases and J dropped 7 bases, with 20 bases sitting between them. The CDR3 nucleotides read TGTGCCAGCACCCCCTGGGGGGAGGGTGAACAGCCCCAGCATTTT. Protein: CASTPWGEGEQPQHF.

The rearrangement joins TRBV2 to TRBJ1-5; the D gene is possibly TRBD1 (5 bases). The CDR3 covers 14 residues. V lost 2 bases to trimming and J lost 7 bases, with 12 bases between them. CDR1 and CDR2 from the germline V gene are SNHLY and FYNNEI. CDR3 amino acids: CASSEWQGRQPQHF. DNA for the CDR3: TGTGCCAGCAGTGAATGGCAGGGCCGGCAGCCCCAGCATTTT. The full variable domain, rest sourced from reference TRBV2 and TRBJ1-5, is EPEVTQTPSHQVTQMGQEVILRCVPISNHLYFYWYRQILGQKVEFLVSFYNNEISEKSEIFDDQFSVERPDGSNFTLKIRSTKLEDSAMYFCASSEWQGRQPQHFGDGTRLSIL.

This chain links TRBV24-1 with TRBJ2-1; 10 bases align to TRBD2. J lost 4 bases, V lost 9 bases, and 8 bases had no gene match. Germline lookup yields CDR1 KGHDR and CDR2 SFDVKD. The CDR3 has 15 residues. CDR3 sequence: CATAASGGVYNEQFF. In nucleotides, the CDR3 is TGTGCCACCGCGGCTAGCGGGGGAGTATACAATGAGCAGTTCTTC.

This clone was counted a few times. The chain is built from TRBV19 and TRBJ1-2; no clear D gene. The CDR3 consists of 16 residues. Germline V gene data show CDR1 as LNHDA and CDR2 as SQIVND (reference sequence). V was cut by 5 bases and J by 4 bases, with 20 bases left in between. CDR3 sequence reads: CASSAGTTQRIYGYTF. The CDR3 nucleotides are TGTGCCAGTAGTGCCGGTACGACACAGAGAATCTATGGCTACACCTTC.

V gene TRBV19 combines with J gene TRBJ1-2; 9 bases match TRBD1. The CDR3 extends over 14 amino acids. Per the germline V gene, CDR1 is LNHDA and CDR2 is SQIVND (reference sequence). J was trimmed by 4 bases and V by 2 bases; bases with no gene match: 2. The chain's CDR3 is CASSIMDRGYGYTF. In DNA, the CDR3 is TGTGCCAGTAGTATAATGGACAGGGGCTATGGCTACACCTTC.

This chain joins TRBV12-5 and TRBJ2-7; TRBD2 is a possible D gene (5 bases). Trimming removed 1 base at V and 3 bases at J, with 19 bases between. The CDR3 spans 17 residues. Germline assignment: CDR1 LGHNT and CDR2 FRNRAP. The CDR3 sequence is CASGLAPRRGWFYEQYF. CDR3 coding DNA: TGTGCTAGTGGTTTGGCCCCACGCCGGGGTTGGTTCTACGAGCAGTACTTC. Looking up the rest from reference TRBV12-5 and TRBJ2-7 gives the full variable domain: DARVTQTPRHKVTEMGQEVTMRCQPILGHNTVFWYRQTMMQGLELLAYFRNRAPLDDSGMPKDRFSAEMPDATLATLKIQPSEPRDSAVYFCASGLAPRRGWFYEQYFGPGTRLTVT.

With respect to this clone: In the same sample, other DNA sequences code for this CDR3. The genes are TRBV24-1 and TRBJ2-3; unclear D gene. The ends were cut back, 3 bases at V and 2 bases at J, with 5 bases in the middle. Germline V lookup: CDR1 KGHDR, CDR2 SFDVKD. The CDR3 is 13 amino acids. The chain's CDR3 is CATSDSFTDTQYF. The CDR3 nucleotides are TGTGCCACCAGTGATAGCTTCACAGATACGCAGTATTTT.

The V gene is TRBV6-5, the J gene TRBJ1-1; D remains unclear. The ends were cut back, 8 bases at V and 0 bases at J, with 13 bases in the middle. The CDR3 spans 14 residues. The germline CDR1 and CDR2 sequences are MNHEY and SVGAGI. The CDR3 loop is CASARHPMNTEAFF. Here the CDR3 DNA reads TGTGCCAGCGCGAGACACCCCATGAACACTGAAGCTTTCTTT.

The V and J genes are TRBV6-6 and TRBJ1-5; D unresolved. Germline-derived CDR1 and CDR2 are MNHNY and SVGAGI (reference sequence). V lost 2 bases and J 3 bases, leaving 8 bases between the germline ends. CDR3 length: 14 amino acids. The chain's CDR3 is CASSYSPHNQPQHF. The CDR3 DNA sequence: TGTGCCAGCAGTTACAGCCCCCACAATCAGCCCCAGCATTTT.